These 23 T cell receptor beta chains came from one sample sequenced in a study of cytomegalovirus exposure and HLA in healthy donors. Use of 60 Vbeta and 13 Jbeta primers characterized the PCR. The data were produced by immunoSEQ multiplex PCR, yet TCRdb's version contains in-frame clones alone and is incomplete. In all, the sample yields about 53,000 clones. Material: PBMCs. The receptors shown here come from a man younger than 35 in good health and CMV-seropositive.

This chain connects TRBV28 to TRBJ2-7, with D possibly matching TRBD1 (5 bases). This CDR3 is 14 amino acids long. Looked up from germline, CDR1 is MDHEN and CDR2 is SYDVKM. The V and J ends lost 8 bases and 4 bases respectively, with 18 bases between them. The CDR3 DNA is TGTGCCAGCCGGCCCCCAGACAGAGATTACGAGCAGTACTTC. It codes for CASRPPDRDYEQYF.

The CDR3 protein is CSVAGDRVGTEAFF. CDR3 in DNA: TGCAGCGTTGCAGGTGACAGGGTAGGGACTGAAGCTTTCTTT. This chain connects TRBV29-1 to TRBJ1-1; 7 bases map to TRBD1. The CDR3 is 14 amino acids. Germline V gives CDR1 SQVTM, CDR2 ANQGSEA. The ends lost 4 bases at V and 5 bases at J; junction bases unmatched: 10.

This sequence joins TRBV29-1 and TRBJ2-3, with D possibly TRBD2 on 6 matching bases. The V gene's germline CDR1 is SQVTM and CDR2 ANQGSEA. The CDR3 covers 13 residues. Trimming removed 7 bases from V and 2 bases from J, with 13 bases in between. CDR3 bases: TGCAGCGAACGGGACTCTCTCACAGATACGCAGTATTTT. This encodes CSERDSLTDTQYF.

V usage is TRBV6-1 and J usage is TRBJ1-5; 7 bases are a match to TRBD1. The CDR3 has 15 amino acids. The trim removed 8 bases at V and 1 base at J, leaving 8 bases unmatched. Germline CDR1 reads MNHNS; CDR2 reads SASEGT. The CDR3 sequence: CASRQGPVSNQPQHF. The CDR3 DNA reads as TGTGCCAGCCGACAGGGACCTGTGAGCAATCAGCCCCAGCATTTT.

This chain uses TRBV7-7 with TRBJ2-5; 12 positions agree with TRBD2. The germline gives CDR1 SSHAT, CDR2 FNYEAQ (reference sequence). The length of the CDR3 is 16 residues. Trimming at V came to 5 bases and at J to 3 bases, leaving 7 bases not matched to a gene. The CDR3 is CASSLQRLAGEETQYF. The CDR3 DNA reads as TGTGCCAGCAGCCTTCAGCGACTAGCGGGAGAAGAGACCCAGTACTTC.

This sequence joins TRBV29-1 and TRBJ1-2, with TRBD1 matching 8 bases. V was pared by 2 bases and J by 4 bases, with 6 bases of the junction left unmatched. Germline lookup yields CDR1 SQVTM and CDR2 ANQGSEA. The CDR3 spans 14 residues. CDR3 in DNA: TGCAGCGTTGAAAGCGGACAGGGAGGCTATGGCTACACCTTC. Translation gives CSVESGQGGYGYTF.

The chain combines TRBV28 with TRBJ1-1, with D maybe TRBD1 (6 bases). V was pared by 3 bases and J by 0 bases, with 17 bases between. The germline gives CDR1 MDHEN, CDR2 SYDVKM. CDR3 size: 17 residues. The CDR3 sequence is CASSFSTLTGLNTEAFF. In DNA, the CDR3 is TGTGCCAGCAGTTTCTCAACCCTGACAGGCTTGAACACTGAAGCTTTCTTT.

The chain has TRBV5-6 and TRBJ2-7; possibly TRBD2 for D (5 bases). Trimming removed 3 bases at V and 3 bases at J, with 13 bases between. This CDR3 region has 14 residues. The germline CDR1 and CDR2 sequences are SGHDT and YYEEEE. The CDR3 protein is CASSSSAGDYEQYF. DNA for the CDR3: TGTGCCAGCAGCTCTTCCGCGGGCGACTACGAGCAGTACTTC.

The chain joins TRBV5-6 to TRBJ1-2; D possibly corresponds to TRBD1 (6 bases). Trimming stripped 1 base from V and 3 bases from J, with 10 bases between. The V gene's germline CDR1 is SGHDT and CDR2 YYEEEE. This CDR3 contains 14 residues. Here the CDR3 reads CASSLKGEDYGYTF. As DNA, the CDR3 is TGTGCCAGCAGCTTGAAGGGGGAAGACTATGGCTACACCTTC.

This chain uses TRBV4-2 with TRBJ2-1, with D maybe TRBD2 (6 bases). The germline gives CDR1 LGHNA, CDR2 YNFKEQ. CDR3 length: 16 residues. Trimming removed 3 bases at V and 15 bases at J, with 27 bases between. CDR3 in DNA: TGTGCCAGCAGCCATTCGACCCGGGACTTATATGATAGGTGGTTCTTC. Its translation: CASSHSTRDLYDRWFF.

Written as DNA, the CDR3 is TGTGCCAGCAGCTTTTCAGGGGATGGCTACACCTTC. Amino acid sequence: CASSFSGDGYTF. The chain has TRBV7-9 and TRBJ1-2; D is perhaps TRBD1 (6 bases). Germline V gene sequence: CDR1 SEHNR, CDR2 FQNEAQ (reference sequence). V lost 3 bases and J lost 6, with 8 bases in between. The CDR3 is 12 residues long.

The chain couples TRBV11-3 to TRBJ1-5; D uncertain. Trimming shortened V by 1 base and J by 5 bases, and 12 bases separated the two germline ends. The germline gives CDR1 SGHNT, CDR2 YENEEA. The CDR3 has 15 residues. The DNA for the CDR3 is TGTGCCAGCAGCTTAGGGCCAGGCGGGGATCAGCCCCAGCATTTT. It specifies CASSLGPGGDQPQHF.

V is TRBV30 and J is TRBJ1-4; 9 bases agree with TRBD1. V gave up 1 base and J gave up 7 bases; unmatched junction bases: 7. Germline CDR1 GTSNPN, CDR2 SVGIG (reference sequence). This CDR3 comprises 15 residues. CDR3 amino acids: CAWSAPGTGSEKLFF. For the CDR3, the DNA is TGTGCCTGGAGTGCCCCAGGGACAGGGAGTGAAAAACTGTTTTTT.

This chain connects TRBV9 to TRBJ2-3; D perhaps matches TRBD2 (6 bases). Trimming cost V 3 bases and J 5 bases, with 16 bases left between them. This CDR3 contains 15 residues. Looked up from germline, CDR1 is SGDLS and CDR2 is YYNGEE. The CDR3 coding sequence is TGTGCCAGCAGCGCGCGGGGCCCACGGGGAGATACGCAGTATTTT. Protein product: CASSARGPRGDTQYF. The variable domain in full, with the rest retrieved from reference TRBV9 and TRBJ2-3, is DSGVTQTPKHLITATGQRVTLRCSPRSGDLSVYWYQQSLDQGLQFLIQYYNGEERAKGNILERFSAQQFPDLHSELNLSSLELGDSALYFCASSARGPRGDTQYFGPGTRLTVL.

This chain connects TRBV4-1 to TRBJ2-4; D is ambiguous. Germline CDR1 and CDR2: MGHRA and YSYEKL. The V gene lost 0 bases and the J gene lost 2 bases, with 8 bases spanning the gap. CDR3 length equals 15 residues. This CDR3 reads CASSQDVGSKNIQYF. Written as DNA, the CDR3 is TGCGCCAGCAGCCAAGACGTCGGGTCCAAAAACATTCAGTACTTC.

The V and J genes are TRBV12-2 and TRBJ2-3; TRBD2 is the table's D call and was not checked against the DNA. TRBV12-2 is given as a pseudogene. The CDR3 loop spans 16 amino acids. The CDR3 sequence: CASRLGTSGSTDTQYF. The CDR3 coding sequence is TGTGCAAGTCGCTTAGGGACTAGCGGGAGCACAGATACGCAGTATTTT.

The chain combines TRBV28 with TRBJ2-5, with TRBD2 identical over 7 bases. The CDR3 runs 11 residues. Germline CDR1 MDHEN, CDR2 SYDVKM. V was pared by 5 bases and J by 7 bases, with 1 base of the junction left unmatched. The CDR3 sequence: CASSPGGTQYF. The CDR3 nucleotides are TGTGCCAGCAGTCCGGGGGGGACCCAGTACTTC.

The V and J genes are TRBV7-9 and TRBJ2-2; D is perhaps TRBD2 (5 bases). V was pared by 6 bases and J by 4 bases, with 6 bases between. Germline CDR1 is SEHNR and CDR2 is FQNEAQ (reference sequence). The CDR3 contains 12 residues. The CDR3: CASSRGTGELFF. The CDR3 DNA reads TGTGCCAGCAGTCGGGGCACCGGGGAGCTGTTTTTT.

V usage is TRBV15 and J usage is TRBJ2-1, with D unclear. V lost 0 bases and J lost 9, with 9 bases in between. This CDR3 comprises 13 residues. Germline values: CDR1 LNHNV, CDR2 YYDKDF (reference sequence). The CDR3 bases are TGTGCCACCAGCAGAGATATTGGCGGTGAGCAGTTCTTC. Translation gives CATSRDIGGEQFF.

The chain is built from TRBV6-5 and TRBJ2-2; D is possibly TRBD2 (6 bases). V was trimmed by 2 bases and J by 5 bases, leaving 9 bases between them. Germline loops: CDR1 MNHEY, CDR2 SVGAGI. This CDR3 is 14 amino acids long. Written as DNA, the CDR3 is TGTGCCAGCAGTTACGGGCGGGGAACCGGGGAGCTGTTTTTT. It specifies CASSYGRGTGELFF.

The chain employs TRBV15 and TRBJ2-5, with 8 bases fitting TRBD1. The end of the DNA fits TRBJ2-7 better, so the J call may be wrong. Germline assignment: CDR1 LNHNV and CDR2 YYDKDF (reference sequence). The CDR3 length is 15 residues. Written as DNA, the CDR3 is TGTGCCACCAGCAGAGATCGGACAGGGTTGTACGAGCAGTACTTC. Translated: CATSRDRTGLYEQYF.

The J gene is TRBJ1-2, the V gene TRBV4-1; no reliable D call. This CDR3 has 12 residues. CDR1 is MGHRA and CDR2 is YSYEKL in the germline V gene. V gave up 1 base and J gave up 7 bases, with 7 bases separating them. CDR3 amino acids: CASSQVRSGYTF. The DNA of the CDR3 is TGCGCCAGCAGCCAAGTCCGCAGTGGCTACACCTTC.

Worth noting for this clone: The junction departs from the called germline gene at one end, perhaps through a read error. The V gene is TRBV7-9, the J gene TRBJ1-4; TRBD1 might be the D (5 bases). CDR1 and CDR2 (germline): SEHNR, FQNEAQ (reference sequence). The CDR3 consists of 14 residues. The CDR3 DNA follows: TGTGCCAGCAGCTTAGGGGACTCGAATGGAAAACTGTTTTTT. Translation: CASSLGDSNGKLFF.